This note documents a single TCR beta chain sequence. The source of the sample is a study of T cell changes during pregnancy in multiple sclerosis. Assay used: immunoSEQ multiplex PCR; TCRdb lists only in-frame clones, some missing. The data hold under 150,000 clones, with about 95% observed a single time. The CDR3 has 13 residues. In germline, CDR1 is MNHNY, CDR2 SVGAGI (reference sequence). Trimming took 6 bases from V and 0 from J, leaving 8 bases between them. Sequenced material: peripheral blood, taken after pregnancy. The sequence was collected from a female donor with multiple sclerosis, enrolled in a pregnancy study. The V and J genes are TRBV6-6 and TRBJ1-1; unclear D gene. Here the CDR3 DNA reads TGTGCCAGCAGCCGGGTCTTGAACACTGAAGCTTTCTTT. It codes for CASSRVLNTEAFF.